This TCR beta chain was recovered during a study of blood T cell repertoires in COVID-19. Method: immunoSEQ multiplex PCR; TCRdb's copy keeps in-frame clones and lacks some. Seen here are 270,000 or so clones, about 89% observed once, and the top ten hold approximately 10%. The CDR3 has 13 amino acids. Per the germline V gene, CDR1 is SNHLY and CDR2 is FYNNEI. The junction had 9 bases not matched to a gene; V was cut back by 10 bases and J by 3 bases. This clonotype was obtained from a man aged 35-49 years with active or convalescent COVID-19. This chain joins TRBV2 and TRBJ2-7; 7 bases align to TRBD1. The sequenced sample was peripheral blood. This CDR3 is CATSGTENYEQYF. Written as DNA, the CDR3 is TGTGCCACCTCCGGGACAGAGAACTACGAGCAGTACTTC.